These T cell receptor beta chains were read from a single sample in a study of T-cell memory formation after mild COVID-19. TCRdb passed the 5' RACE reads through MiXCR, listing each CDR3 protein once. The sample consists of some 310,000 distinct CDR3 sequences, roughly 19% of them appearing once. What was sequenced was PBMCs or a T cell subset sorted from them (not recorded which). Receptors originate from a young man who had mild COVID-19 (a few samples of this study predate the infection). Cell type and time point are not known. Each CDR3 is given with its conserved first and last residue. The D gene is left open where the match is weak. A row's size may be missing; if present it is once, few, many or a size class.

clone_size	j_call	v_call	d_call	cdr3_aa	cdr3_nt
.	TRBJ1-2	TRBV4-2	TRBD1	CASSPTGISYGYTF	TGTGCCAGCAGCCCGACAGGGATTAGCTATGGCTACACCTTC
.	TRBJ1-6	TRBV12-3/TRBV12-4	.	CASSLRTSYNSPLHF	TGTGCCAGCAGTTTACGGACCTCCTATAATTCACCCCTCCACTTT
.	TRBJ2-7	TRBV7-2	.	CASSLAYGTLTYEQYF	TGTGCCAGCAGCTTAGCTTATGGGACTTTGACCTACGAGCAGTACTTC
.	TRBJ2-7	TRBV4-1	.	CASSTGIFSYEQYF	TGCGCCAGCAGCACAGGGATTTTTTCCTACGAGCAGTACTTC
.	TRBJ1-6	TRBV4-3	.	CASSQVASGYNSPLHF	TGCGCCAGCAGCCAAGTTGCCAGCGGATATAATTCACCCCTCCACTTT
many	TRBJ1-2	TRBV20-1	.	CSAMGGGNYGYTF	TGCAGTGCCATGGGAGGTGGGAACTATGGCTACACCTTC
few	TRBJ2-1	TRBV10-3	.	CAISFGTTTNEQFF	TGTGCCATCAGTTTCGGGACGACGACTAATGAGCAGTTCTTC
.	TRBJ2-5	TRBV7-2	.	CASSPGHRETQYF	TGTGCCAGCAGCCCCGGCCATCGGGAGACCCAGTACTTC
.	TRBJ1-5	TRBV7-8	TRBD1	CASSSDREDQPQHF	TGTGCCAGCAGCTCCGACAGGGAGGATCAGCCCCAGCATTTT
.	TRBJ1-1	TRBV7-2	.	CASSLDRALNTEAFF	TGTGCCAGCAGCTTAGACAGGGCTTTGAACACTGAAGCTTTCTTT
medium-sized	TRBJ2-2	TRBV2	TRBD1	CASRGQGGGELFF	TGTGCCAGCAGGGGACAGGGAGGCGGGGAGCTGTTTTTT
.	TRBJ2-1	TRBV4-2	.	CASSQVASPTYNEQFF	TGTGCCAGCAGCCAAGTGGCGAGCCCCACCTACAATGAGCAGTTCTTC
.	TRBJ2-3	TRBV7-3	.	CASSLTADHRLPFTDTQYF	TGTGCCAGCAGCTTAACGGCGGACCATCGACTCCCCTTCACAGATACGCAGTATTTT
many	TRBJ1-1	TRBV20-1	.	CSAAQVDTEAFF	TGCAGTGCTGCACAGGTAGACACTGAAGCTTTCTTT
few	TRBJ2-1	TRBV7-2	.	CASSLRPTLSSYNEQFF	TGTGCCAGCAGCTTAAGACCGACCCTTAGCTCCTACAATGAGCAGTTCTTC
few	TRBJ2-1	TRBV7-3	.	CASSFDWENEQFF	TGTGCCAGCAGCTTTGACTGGGAAAATGAGCAGTTCTTC
few	TRBJ2-1	TRBV14	.	CASSPHWGSEQFF	TGTGCCAGCAGCCCCCACTGGGGGAGTGAGCAGTTCTTC
.	TRBJ2-2	TRBV3-1	.	CASSQEGALTGELFF	TGTGCCAGCAGCCAAGAGGGGGCACTTACCGGGGAGCTGTTTTTT
few	TRBJ2-3	TRBV9	TRBD2	CASSEPGLAGCCTDTQYF	TGTGCCAGCAGCGAACCGGGACTAGCGGGGTGTTGCACAGATACGCAGTATTTT
.	TRBJ2-5	TRBV14	TRBD2	CASSQGATSGGETQYF	TGTGCCAGCAGCCAAGGGGCGACTAGCGGGGGAGAGACCCAGTACTTC
few	TRBJ1-5	TRBV15	.	CATSRDSGRQPQHF	TGTGCCACCAGCAGAGATAGCGGGCGGCAGCCCCAGCATTTT
.	TRBJ2-3	TRBV5-1	TRBD2	CASSLANGGGDSDTQYF	TGCGCCAGCAGCTTGGCCAATGGCGGGGGAGATTCAGATACGCAGTATTTT
few	TRBJ1-2	TRBV6-6	.	CASSYSLNYGYTF	TGTGCCAGCAGTTACTCACTTAACTATGGCTACACCTTC
.	TRBJ2-5	TRBV5-1	TRBD1	CASSLPQGVVETQYF	TGCGCCAGCAGCTTACCACAGGGGGTAGTGGAGACCCAGTACTTC
few	TRBJ1-6	TRBV7-9	.	CASSLGGVGTPLHF	TGTGCCAGCAGCTTAGGGGGTGTGGGGACACCCCTCCACTTT
.	TRBJ1-3	TRBV5-1	.	CASSLGVLSGNTIYF	TGCGCCAGCAGCTTGGGCGTCCTCTCTGGAAACACCATATATTTT
.	TRBJ1-1	TRBV3-1	.	CASSQDRGGGTEAFF	TGTGCCAGCAGCCAAGATAGGGGTGGAGGGACTGAAGCTTTCTTT
.	TRBJ2-3	TRBV6-5	TRBD2	CASSYSLSGGEDTQYF	TGTGCCAGCAGTTACTCTCTGAGCGGGGGGGAAGATACGCAGTATTTT
.	TRBJ2-5	TRBV10-2	.	CASSDGETQYF	TGCGCCAGCAGTGATGGGGAGACCCAGTACTTC
.	TRBJ2-3	TRBV10-3	.	CAISASLVLPALRGGTDTQYF	TGTGCCATCAGTGCGAGCCTCGTCCTACCCGCCTTGAGGGGGGGCACAGATACGCAGTATTTT
.	TRBJ2-7	TRBV7-8	.	CASSFDTGIYEQYF	TGTGCCAGCAGCTTCGACACGGGGATCTACGAGCAGTACTTC
few	TRBJ2-3	TRBV10-3	TRBD2	CAIRATSGGPTDTQYF	TGTGCCATCAGGGCGACTAGCGGGGGGCCCACAGATACGCAGTATTTT
.	TRBJ2-1	TRBV5-1	.	CASISPNSYNEQFF	TGCGCCAGCATATCACCAAACTCCTACAATGAGCAGTTCTTC
few	TRBJ1-1	TRBV7-2	.	CASSPTPFSNTEAFF	TGTGCCAGCAGCCCAACACCCTTTTCGAACACTGAAGCTTTCTTT
few	TRBJ1-1	TRBV7-9	.	CASSPTARDTEAFF	TGTGCCAGCAGCCCAACGGCCCGGGACACTGAAGCTTTCTTT
.	TRBJ1-4	TRBV9	.	CASSVVSRSRGGEKLFF	TGTGCCAGCAGCGTAGTCTCTCGTTCAAGGGGCGGAGAAAAACTGTTTTTT